Listed below are T cell receptor beta chains from one sample, sequenced in a study of vaccination and CD4 T cells after COVID-19. These receptors have no identified antigens. Each CDR3 protein gets one entry after TCRdb re-called the PCR reads with MiXCR. In the table there are some 500 distinct CDR3 sequences, less than 20% of which are singletons. The sample was CD4+ T cells from blood, cultured in vitro. The receptor set was obtained from a human donor in good health. Each CDR3 is given with its conserved first and last residue. D genes are given only for firm matches. Size values are once, few and many counts, or a class for expanded clones, and some rows have none.

abundance: medium-sized; v_gene: TRBV20-1; d_gene: TRBD1; j_gene: TRBJ1-2; CDR3nt: TGCAGTGCTAACAGGGGGAGGGGTCGTGGCTACACCTTC; CDR3aa: CSANRGRGRGYTF
abundance: -; v_gene: TRBV9; d_gene: TRBD1; j_gene: TRBJ2-7; CDR3nt: TGTGCCAGCAGCGTTGGACAGGGGGCCTACGAGCAGTACTTC; CDR3aa: CASSVGQGAYEQYF
abundance: few; v_gene: TRBV14; d_gene: -; j_gene: TRBJ2-7; CDR3nt: TGTGCCAGCAGCCGTGCAGACGCCTACGAGCAGTACTTC; CDR3aa: CASSRADAYEQYF
abundance: -; v_gene: TRBV5-1; d_gene: TRBD2; j_gene: TRBJ2-3; CDR3nt: TGCGCCAGCAGTCGGGGGGGGACAGATACGCAGTATTTT; CDR3aa: CASSRGGTDTQYF
abundance: large; v_gene: TRBV10-3; d_gene: -; j_gene: TRBJ1-6; CDR3nt: TGTGCCGTGGGGGCAGGGGCAAATTCACCCCTCCACTTT; CDR3aa: CAVGAGANSPLHF
abundance: -; v_gene: TRBV10-3; d_gene: -; j_gene: TRBJ2-2; CDR3nt: TGTGCCATCAGTGAGTCGGACCGCTCGGGTACCGGGGAGCTGTTTTTT; CDR3aa: CAISESDRSGTGELFF
abundance: few; v_gene: TRBV7-9; d_gene: -; j_gene: TRBJ2-3; CDR3nt: TGTGCCAGCAGCGGAGGGACACGTAAGCTAGATACGCAGTATTTT; CDR3aa: CASSGGTRKLDTQYF
abundance: medium-sized; v_gene: TRBV6-2/TRBV6-3; d_gene: -; j_gene: TRBJ1-6; CDR3nt: TGTGCCAGCAGTTCCTCCGCACAGGGAGCCCTCCACTTT; CDR3aa: CASSSSAQGALHF
abundance: large; v_gene: TRBV6-1; d_gene: TRBD1; j_gene: TRBJ1-2; CDR3nt: TGTGCCAGCAGGAGGGCAGGGGGCGATGGCTACACCTTC; CDR3aa: CASRRAGGDGYTF
abundance: -; v_gene: TRBV7-9; d_gene: -; j_gene: TRBJ2-5; CDR3nt: TGTGCCAGCGAAAACAACCAAGAGACCCAGTACTTC; CDR3aa: CASENNQETQYF